Listed below are T cell receptor beta chains from one sample, sequenced in a study of early T cells in non-severe SARS-CoV-2 infection. Via MiXCR, TCRdb re-called the 5' RACE reads, giving one row per CDR3 protein. The data hold about 64,000 distinct CDR3 sequences, with roughly a fifth observed a single time. Material: whole blood, obtained at baseline. These TCRs come from an adult who was a healthcare worker with PCR-confirmed SARS-CoV-2 infection or an uninfected control (not recorded which). Each CDR3 is given with its conserved first and last residue. The D gene is left open where the match is weak. The listing skips clone size in some rows; elsewhere it reads once, few, many or a size class.

>TRBD1|.|TRBV18|TRBJ1-1
TGTGCCAGCTCACCCCAACCGGGACAGGAGACCACTGAAGCTTTCTTT
CASSPQPGQETTEAFF
>TRBD2|few|TRBV7-2|TRBJ2-1
TGTGCCAGCAGCTTAGCGCTTTTTGCGGGGGGGAATGAGCAGTTCTTC
CASSLALFAGGNEQFF
>.|few|TRBV7-9|TRBJ2-2
TGTGCCAGCAGCCGGGACTTCTTCCGTCCGAACACCGGGGAGCTGTTTTTT
CASSRDFFRPNTGELFF
>TRBD2|few|TRBV19|TRBJ2-5
TGTGCCAGTAGTAAAGGACTAGCGGGGCAAGAGACCCAGTACTTC
CASSKGLAGQETQYF
>TRBD1|.|TRBV10-3|TRBJ1-2
TGTGCCATCAGTCCTACAGGGGAAGGCTACACCTTC
CAISPTGEGYTF
>.|.|TRBV3-1|TRBJ2-5
TGTGCCAGCAGCCAAGATTTAGCTCTAGCTCCTTTGGAGACCCAGTACTTC
CASSQDLALAPLETQYF
>TRBD1|few|TRBV20-1|TRBJ1-1
TGCAGTGCAGGACAGGGGGCTGGGACTGAAGCTTTCTTT
CSAGQGAGTEAFF
>.|medium-sized|TRBV18|TRBJ2-3
TGTGCCAGCTCACCGGAGCGGGCGGTTGCCGAGCGCACAGATACGCAGTATTTT
CASSPERAVAERTDTQYF
>.|many|TRBV7-9|TRBJ2-3
TGTGCCAGCAGGGACAGAACGAAAGATACGCAGTATTTT
CASRDRTKDTQYF
>TRBD1|.|TRBV15|TRBJ1-2
TGTGCCACCAGCAGAGAAGGACAGGGGTTGGATGGCTACACCTTC
CATSREGQGLDGYTF
>.|many|TRBV6-1|TRBJ1-1
TGTGCCAGCAGTGACTGGGGTGGCACTGAAGCTTTCTTT
CASSDWGGTEAFF
>.|.|TRBV29-1|TRBJ2-5
TGCAGCGTTAAATCCAGCTGGCAGACCCAGTACTTC
CSVKSSWQTQYF
>TRBD1|few|TRBV7-9|TRBJ2-1
TGTGCCAGCAGCAGAACAGGGGGTAGATACAATGAGCAGTTCTTC
CASSRTGGRYNEQFF
>.|.|TRBV7-2|TRBJ1-5
TGTGCCAGCAGCTTAGGAGTAAAGCAGCCCCAGCATTTT
CASSLGVKQPQHF
>.|.|TRBV5-4|TRBJ2-4
TGTGCCAGCAGCCCTGGTGGGTCCCTGGCCAAAAACATTCAGTACTTC
CASSPGGSLAKNIQYF
>TRBD1|few|TRBV5-4|TRBJ1-2
TGTGCCAGCAGCCCACAGGGGTCTAACTATGGCTACACCTTC
CASSPQGSNYGYTF
>.|.|TRBV7-2|TRBJ2-1
TGTGCCAGCAGCTCCTATCGTTTAGCCCACAATGAGCAGTTCTTC
CASSSYRLAHNEQFF
>TRBD1|.|TRBV25-1|TRBJ1-6
TGTGCCAGCAGTCCCGACAGGGTTCGCGATTCACCCCTCCACTTT
CASSPDRVRDSPLHF
>.|many|TRBV6-1|TRBJ1-5
TGTGCCAGCAGTGAAGTGCCGAATCAGCCCCAGCATTTT
CASSEVPNQPQHF
>.|many|TRBV7-9|TRBJ1-1
TGTGCCAGCAGCTTTATCGGACACCAGTTCTTT
CASSFIGHQFF